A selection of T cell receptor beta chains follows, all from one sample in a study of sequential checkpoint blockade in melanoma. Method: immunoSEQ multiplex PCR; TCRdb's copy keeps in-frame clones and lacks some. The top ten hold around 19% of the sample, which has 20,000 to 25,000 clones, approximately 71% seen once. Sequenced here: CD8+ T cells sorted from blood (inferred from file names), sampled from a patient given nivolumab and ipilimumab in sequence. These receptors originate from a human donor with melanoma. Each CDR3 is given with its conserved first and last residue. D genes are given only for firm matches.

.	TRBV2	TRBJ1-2	CASTYGRGDNYGYTF	TGTGCCAGCACATACGGGAGAGGGGACAACTATGGCTACACCTTC
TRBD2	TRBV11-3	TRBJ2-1	CASSLGTGTSLYNEQFF	TGTGCCAGCAGCTTAGGAACCGGGACTAGCCTATACAATGAGCAGTTCTTC
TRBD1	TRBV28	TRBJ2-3	CASSSSGGQGGRTQYF	TGTGCCAGCAGTTCCTCCGGCGGACAGGGGGGGAGAACGCAGTATTTT
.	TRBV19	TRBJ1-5	CASQDSNQPQHF	TGTGCCAGCCAGGATAGCAATCAGCCCCAGCATTTT
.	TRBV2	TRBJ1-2	CASTGTINTF	TGTGCCAGCACCGGGACTATTAACACCTTC
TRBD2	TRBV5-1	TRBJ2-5	CASSPGGAPLQETQYF	TGCGCCAGCAGCCCCGGGGGGGCCCCTCTCCAAGAGACCCAGTACTTC
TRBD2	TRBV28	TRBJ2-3	CASSTPTPGLAGDWELTQYF	TGTGCCAGCAGTACCCCCACGCCGGGATTAGCGGGGGATTGGGAGCTTACGCAGTATTTT
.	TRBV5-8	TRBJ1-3	CASSLLQHSGNTTYF	TGTGCCAGCAGCTTGTTACAGCACTCTGGAAACACCACATATTTT
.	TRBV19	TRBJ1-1	CASMFSAGATEAFF	TGTGCCAGTATGTTTTCAGCGGGGGCAACTGAAGCTTTCTTT
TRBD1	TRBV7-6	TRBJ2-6	CASSLARDRSYSGANVLTF	TGTGCCAGCAGCTTAGCCCGGGACAGGTCCTATTCTGGGGCCAACGTCCTGACTTTC
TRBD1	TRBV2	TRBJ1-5	CASVGIGTGGQPQHF	TGTGCCAGCGTGGGAATCGGGACAGGGGGTCAGCCCCAGCATTTT
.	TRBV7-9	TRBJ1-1	CASSSGRGYTEAFF	TGTGCCAGCAGCTCTGGACGAGGGTACACTGAAGCTTTCTTT
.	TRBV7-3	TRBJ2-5	CAVLPRDTGETQYF	TGTGCCGTCCTACCTAGGGACACGGGGGAGACCCAGTACTTC
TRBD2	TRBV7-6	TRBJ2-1	CASSLAPSGGANEQFF	TGTGCCAGCAGCTTAGCGCCCAGCGGGGGGGCCAATGAGCAGTTCTTC